A selection of T cell receptor beta chains follows, all from one sample in a study of T cells in Graves' hyperthyroidism and ophthalmopathy. TCRdb reanalysed the multiplex PCR reads using MiXCR and keeps one entry per CDR3 protein. In the table there are about 620,000 distinct CDR3 sequences, 15% to 20% of which are singletons. The source material was blood. Every receptor here comes from a woman in her thirties with Graves' hyperthyroidism. The CDR3 runs from the conserved cysteine through the conserved F or W. The order of the fields is D gene, V gene, J gene, clone size, CDR3 DNA, CDR3 protein. A D gene is named only where the DNA matches it firmly. A clone size is listed for some rows: how often the clone was seen (once, few, many), or a class if it is expanded.

>TRBD1|TRBV2|TRBJ2-7|many
TGTGCCAGCAGTGTGGGACAGGGGGCTAACGAGCAGTACTTC
CASSVGQGANEQYF
>TRBD1|TRBV6-1|TRBJ2-3|few
TGTGCCAGCAGTTGGGACAGGGGGCTTGATACGCAGTATTTT
CASSWDRGLDTQYF
>NA|TRBV4-2|TRBJ2-7|many
TGTGCCAGCAGCCAAGATAGCTTGCAGTACTTC
CASSQDSLQYF
>TRBD1|TRBV2|TRBJ1-2|many
TGTGCCAACCCGGACAGGGAGGTTGGCTACACCTTC
CANPDREVGYTF
>TRBD2|TRBV27|TRBJ2-3|many
TGTGCCAGCAGTTTATCAACCGGGACTAGCGGGAGAAGGGGCACAGATACGCAGTATTTT
CASSLSTGTSGRRGTDTQYF
>TRBD1|TRBV12-3/TRBV12-4|TRBJ1-1|few
TGTGCCAGCAGCTGGACAGGGGAGACTGAAGCTTTCTTT
CASSWTGETEAFF
>TRBD1|TRBV29-1|TRBJ1-1|many
TGCAGCGTTGGGACAGGGGCTATGAACACTGAAGCTTTCTTT
CSVGTGAMNTEAFF
>TRBD1|TRBV4-1|TRBJ2-5|many
TGCGCCAGCAGCGAAGCAAACAGGGGGCATTGGGAGACCCAGTACTTC
CASSEANRGHWETQYF
>NA|TRBV4-3|TRBJ2-1|many
TGCGCCAGCAGCCAAGATTCCAGCGAAATTTACAATGAGCAGTTCTTC
CASSQDSSEIYNEQFF
>TRBD1|TRBV7-2|TRBJ1-2|NA
TGTGCCAGCAGCTTATACTGGGGACAGGGGGCTTATGGCTACACCTTC
CASSLYWGQGAYGYTF
>NA|TRBV6-2/TRBV6-3|TRBJ2-5|many
TGTGCCAGCGTGGTCACTCTGGGAGAGACCCAGTACTTC
CASVVTLGETQYF
>NA|TRBV5-6|TRBJ2-7|few
TGTGCCAGCAGCTCCCTCGAGGCCTACGAGCAGTACTTC
CASSSLEAYEQYF
>NA|TRBV9|TRBJ2-1|many
TGTGCCAGCAGCGAGGGATCCGGGACTGGGGTGCGGGAGCAGTTCTTC
CASSEGSGTGVREQFF
>TRBD1|TRBV7-2|TRBJ1-2|many
TGTGCCAGCAGCCAACAGGGGGCCTACTATGGCTACACCTTC
CASSQQGAYYGYTF
>NA|TRBV5-1|TRBJ1-3|NA
TGCGCCAGCAGCTTGGCCGGAGCCCGCTCTGGAAACACCATATATTTT
CASSLAGARSGNTIYF
>TRBD2|TRBV7-9|TRBJ2-1|many
TGTGCCAGCAGCTCCATAGCGGGGTGGGAGTTCTTC
CASSSIAGWEFF
>NA|TRBV24-1|TRBJ1-1|many
TGTGCCACCCGGACGGACATGAACACTGAAGCTTTCTTT
CATRTDMNTEAFF